This T cell receptor (beta chain) was identified in a study of human T cells and chemical hapten exposure. Study information: 2% DPC applied to a roughly 2 cm by roughly 2 cm arm area sensitized donors.

This clonotype appeared a few times. Its antigen is not known. The study's findings and limits: Patch test score showed a positive correlation with PT1 expanded TCR counts.

Time point indicated: patch test 1, 2 weeks after DPC sensitization. Stated treatment: therapeutic diphenylcyclopropenone sensitization with weekly scalp DPC. Each cDNA molecule in the library carried unique molecular identifiers. TCRdb reprocessed the RACE reads with MiXCR, giving one entry per CDR3 protein. Among just under 350,000 distinct CDR3 sequences listed, roughly 6.9% were seen once. This clonotype was obtained from a woman aged 18-29 years with alopecia areata. Some clones in this sample may be carry-over from other donors' samples. The input for sequencing was whole blood, taken in connection with sensitization to the hapten diphenylcyclopropenone (DPC).

The CDR3 region has the DNA TGTGCCAGCAGCCGCAGGACTAGCGGATCCATAGGTGAGCAGTTCTTC. This encodes CASSRRTSGSIGEQFF. V gene TRBV3-1 combines with J gene TRBJ2-1; TRBD2 matches 10 bases. J was trimmed by 9 bases and V by 4 bases; bases with no gene match: 12. The germline gives CDR1 LGHDT, CDR2 YNNKEL (reference sequence). This CDR3 spans 16 amino acids.